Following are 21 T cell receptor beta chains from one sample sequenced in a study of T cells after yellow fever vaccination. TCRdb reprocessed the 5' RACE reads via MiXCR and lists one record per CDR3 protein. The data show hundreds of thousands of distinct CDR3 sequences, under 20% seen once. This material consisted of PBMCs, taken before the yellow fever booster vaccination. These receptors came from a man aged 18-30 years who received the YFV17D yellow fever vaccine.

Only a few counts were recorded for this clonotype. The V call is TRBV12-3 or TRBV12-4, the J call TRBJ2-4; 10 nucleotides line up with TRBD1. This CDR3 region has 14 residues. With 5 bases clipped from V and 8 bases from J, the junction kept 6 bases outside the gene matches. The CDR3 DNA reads TGTGCCAGCAGTCCTTGGACAGGGGGGGACATTCAGTACTTC. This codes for CASSPWTGGDIQYF.

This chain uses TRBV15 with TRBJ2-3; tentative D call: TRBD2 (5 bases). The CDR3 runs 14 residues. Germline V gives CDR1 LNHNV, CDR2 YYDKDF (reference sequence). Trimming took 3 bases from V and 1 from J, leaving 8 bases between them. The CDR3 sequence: CATSRTLGTDTQYF. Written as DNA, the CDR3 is TGTGCCACCAGCAGGACACTAGGCACAGATACGCAGTATTTT.

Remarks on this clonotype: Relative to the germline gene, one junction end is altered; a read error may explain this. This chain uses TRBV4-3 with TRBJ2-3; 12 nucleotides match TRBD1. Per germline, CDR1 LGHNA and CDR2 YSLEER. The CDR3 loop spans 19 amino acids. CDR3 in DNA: TGCGCCAGCAGCCAAGATCCAAGAGGGGGGACAGGGGGCACACATACGCAGTATTTT. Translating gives CASSQDPRGGTGGTHTQYF.

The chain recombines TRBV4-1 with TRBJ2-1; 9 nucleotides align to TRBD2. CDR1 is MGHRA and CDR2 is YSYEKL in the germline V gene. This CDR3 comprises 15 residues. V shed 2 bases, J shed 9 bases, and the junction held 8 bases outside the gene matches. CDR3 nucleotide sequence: TGCGCCAGCAGCCAACAGAGCGGGGGGCCGGGTGAGCAGTTCTTC. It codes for CASSQQSGGPGEQFF.

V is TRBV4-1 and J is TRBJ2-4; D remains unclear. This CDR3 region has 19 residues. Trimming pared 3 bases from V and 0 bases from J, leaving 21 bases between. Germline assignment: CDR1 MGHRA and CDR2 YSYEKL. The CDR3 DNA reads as TGCGCCAGCAGCCATCCTTCGGATCGCAGAATCCTAGCCAAAAACATTCAGTACTTC. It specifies CASSHPSDRRILAKNIQYF.

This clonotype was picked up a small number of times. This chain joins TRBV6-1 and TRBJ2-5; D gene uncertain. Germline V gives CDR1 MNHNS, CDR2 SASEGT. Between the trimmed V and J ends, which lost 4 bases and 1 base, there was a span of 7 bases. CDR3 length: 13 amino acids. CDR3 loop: CASSGSVQETQYF. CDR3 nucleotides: TGTGCCAGCAGTGGGTCTGTCCAAGAGACCCAGTACTTC.

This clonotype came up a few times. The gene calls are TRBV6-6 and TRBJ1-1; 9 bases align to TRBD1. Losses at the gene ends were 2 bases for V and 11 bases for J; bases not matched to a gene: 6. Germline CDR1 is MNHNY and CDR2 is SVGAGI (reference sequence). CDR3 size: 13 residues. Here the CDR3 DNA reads TGTGCCAGCAGTTACGCGGACAGGGGTGATGCTTTCTTT. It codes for CASSYADRGDAFF.

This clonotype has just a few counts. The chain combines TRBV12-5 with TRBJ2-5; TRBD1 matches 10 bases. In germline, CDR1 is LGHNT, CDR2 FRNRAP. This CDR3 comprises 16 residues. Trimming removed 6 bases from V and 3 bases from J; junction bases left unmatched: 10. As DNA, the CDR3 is TGTGCTAGTGGCGTGGGGACAGGGGCTCCGGAAGAGACCCAGTACTTC. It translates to CASGVGTGAPEETQYF.

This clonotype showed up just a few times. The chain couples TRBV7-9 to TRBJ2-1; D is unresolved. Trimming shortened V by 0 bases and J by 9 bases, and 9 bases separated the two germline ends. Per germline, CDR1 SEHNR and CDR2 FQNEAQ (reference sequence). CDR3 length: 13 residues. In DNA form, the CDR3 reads TGTGCCAGCAGCTTAGCGCTAAGGCGTGAGCAGTTCTTC. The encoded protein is CASSLALRREQFF.

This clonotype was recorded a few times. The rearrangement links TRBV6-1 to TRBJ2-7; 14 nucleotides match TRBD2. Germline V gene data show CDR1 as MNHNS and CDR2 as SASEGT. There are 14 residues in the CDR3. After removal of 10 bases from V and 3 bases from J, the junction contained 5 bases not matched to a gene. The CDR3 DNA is TGTGCCACGGGACTAGCGGGGGCTGTCTACGAGCAGTACTTC. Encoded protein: CATGLAGAVYEQYF.

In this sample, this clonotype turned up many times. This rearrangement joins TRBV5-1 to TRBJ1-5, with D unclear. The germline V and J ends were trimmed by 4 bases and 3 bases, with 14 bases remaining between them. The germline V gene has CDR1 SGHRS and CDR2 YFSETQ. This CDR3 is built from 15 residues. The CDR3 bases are TGCGCCAGCAGCGAAGGTGGTAGGGTCAATCAGCCCCAGCATTTT. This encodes CASSEGGRVNQPQHF. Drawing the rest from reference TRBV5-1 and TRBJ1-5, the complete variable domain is KAGVTQTPRYLIKTRGQQVTLSCSPISGHRSVSWYQQTPGQGLQFLFEYFSETQRNKGNFPGRFSGRQFSNSRSEMNVSTLELGDSALYLCASSEGGRVNQPQHFGDGTRLSIL.

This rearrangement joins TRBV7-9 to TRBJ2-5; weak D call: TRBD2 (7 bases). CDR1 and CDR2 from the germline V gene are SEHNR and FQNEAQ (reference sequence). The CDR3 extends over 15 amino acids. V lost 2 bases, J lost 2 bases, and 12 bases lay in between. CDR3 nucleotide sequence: TGTGCCAGCAGCTTACGGGGGGCCCTTCAAGAGACCCAGTACTTC. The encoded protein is CASSLRGALQETQYF.

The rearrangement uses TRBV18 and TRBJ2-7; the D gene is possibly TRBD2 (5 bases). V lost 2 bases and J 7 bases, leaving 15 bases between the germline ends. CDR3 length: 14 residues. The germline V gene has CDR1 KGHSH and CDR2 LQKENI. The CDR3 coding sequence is TGTGCCAGCTCACCAACCCGGGAACCGTGGGAGCAGTACTTC. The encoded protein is CASSPTREPWEQYF.

The CDR3 nucleotides read TGTGCCAGCAGTTACTCGGGGGGTTATGGCACAGATACGCAGTATTTT. As protein: CASSYSGGYGTDTQYF. The chain recombines TRBV6-6 with TRBJ2-3; a possible D gene is TRBD2 (6 bases). Germline V lookup: CDR1 MNHNY, CDR2 SVGAGI (reference sequence). V lost 0 bases, J lost 1 base, and 11 bases lay in between. The CDR3 is 16 residues long.

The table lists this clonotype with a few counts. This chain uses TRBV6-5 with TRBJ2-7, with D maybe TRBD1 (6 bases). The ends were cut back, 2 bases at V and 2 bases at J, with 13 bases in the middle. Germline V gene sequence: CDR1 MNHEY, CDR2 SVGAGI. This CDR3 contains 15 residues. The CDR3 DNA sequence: TGTGCCAGCAGTTACAGGGGGACCTCGGCCTACGAGCAGTACTTC. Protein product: CASSYRGTSAYEQYF.

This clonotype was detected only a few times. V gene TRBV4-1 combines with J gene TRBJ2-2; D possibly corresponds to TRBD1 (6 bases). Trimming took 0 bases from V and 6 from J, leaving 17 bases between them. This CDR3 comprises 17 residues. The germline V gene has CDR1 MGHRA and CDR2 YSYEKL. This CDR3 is CASSQDNQGAGAGELFF. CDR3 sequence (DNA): TGCGCCAGCAGCCAAGATAATCAAGGAGCAGGGGCCGGGGAGCTGTTTTTT.

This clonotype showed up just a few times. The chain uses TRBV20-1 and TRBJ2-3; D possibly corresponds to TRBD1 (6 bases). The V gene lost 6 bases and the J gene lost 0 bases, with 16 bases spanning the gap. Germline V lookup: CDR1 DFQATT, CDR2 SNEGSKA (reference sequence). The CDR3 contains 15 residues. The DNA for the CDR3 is TGCAGTGCCCGCCTCGGGACAACTAGCACAGATACGCAGTATTTT. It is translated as CSARLGTTSTDTQYF.

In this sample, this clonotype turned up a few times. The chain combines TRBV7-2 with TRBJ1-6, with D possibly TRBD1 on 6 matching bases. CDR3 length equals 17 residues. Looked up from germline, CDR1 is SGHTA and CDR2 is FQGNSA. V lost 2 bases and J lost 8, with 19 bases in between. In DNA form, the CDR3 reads TGTGCCAGCAGCTTATTAGGGGGGTTTCCTATGGATTCACCCCTCCACTTT. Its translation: CASSLLGGFPMDSPLHF.

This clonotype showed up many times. CDR3 sequence: CASSVQGGHYEQYV. Here the CDR3 DNA reads TGCGCCAGCAGCGTTCAGGGGGGGCACTACGAGCAGTACGTC. The V call is TRBV5-1, the J call TRBJ2-7; D possibly matches TRBD1 or TRBD2 (7 bases each). CDR1 and CDR2 from the germline V gene are SGHRS and YFSETQ. Trimming left V 4 bases short and J 3 bases short, with 14 bases between. This CDR3 region has 14 residues.

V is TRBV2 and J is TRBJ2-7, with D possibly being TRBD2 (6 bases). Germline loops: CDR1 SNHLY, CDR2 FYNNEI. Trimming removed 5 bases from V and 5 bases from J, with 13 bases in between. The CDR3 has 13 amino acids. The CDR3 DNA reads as TGTGCCAGCAGTCTCTGGGGAGGCCACGAGCAGTACTTC. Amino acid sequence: CASSLWGGHEQYF. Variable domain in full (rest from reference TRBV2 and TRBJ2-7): EPEVTQTPSHQVTQMGQEVILRCVPISNHLYFYWYRQILGQKVEFLVSFYNNEISEKSEIFDDQFSVERPDGSNFTLKIRSTKLEDSAMYFCASSLWGGHEQYFGPGTRLTVT.

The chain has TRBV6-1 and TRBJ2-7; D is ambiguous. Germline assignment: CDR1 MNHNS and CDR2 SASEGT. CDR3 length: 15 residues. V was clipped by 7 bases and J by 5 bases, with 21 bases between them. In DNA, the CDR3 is TGTGCCAGCACCGCCGGCTGGCCCGGTGGGAACGAGCAGTACTTC. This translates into CASTAGWPGGNEQYF.